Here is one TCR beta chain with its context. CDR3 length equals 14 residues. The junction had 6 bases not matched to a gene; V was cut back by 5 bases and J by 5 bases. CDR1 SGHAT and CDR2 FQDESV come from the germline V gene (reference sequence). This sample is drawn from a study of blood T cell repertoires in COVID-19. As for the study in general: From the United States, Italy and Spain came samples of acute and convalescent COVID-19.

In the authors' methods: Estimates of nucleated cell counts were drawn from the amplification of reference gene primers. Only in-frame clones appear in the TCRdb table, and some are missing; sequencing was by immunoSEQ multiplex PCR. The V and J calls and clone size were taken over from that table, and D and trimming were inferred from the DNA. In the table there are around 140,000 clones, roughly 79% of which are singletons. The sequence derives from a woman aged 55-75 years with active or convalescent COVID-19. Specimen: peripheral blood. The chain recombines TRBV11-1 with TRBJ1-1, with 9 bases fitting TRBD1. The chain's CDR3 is CASSVGQGRTEAFF. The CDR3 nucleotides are TGTGCCAGCAGCGTGGGACAGGGACGAACTGAAGCTTTCTTT.